A single T cell receptor beta chain is shown here with its context. Its antigen remains unknown. This sample is part of a study of cytomegalovirus exposure and HLA in healthy donors. Study-wide points: Among donors in an Asian-associated ancestry cluster, a later analysis reportedly found fewer N-insertions than the roughly 680-donor mean.

The length of the CDR3 is 14 residues. V shed 1 base and J 7 bases; nucleotides not matched to a gene: 7. Germline V gene sequence: CDR1 SGHVS, CDR2 FNYEAQ. The PCR contained 60 Vbeta and 13 Jbeta primers. The data were produced by immunoSEQ multiplex PCR, yet TCRdb's version contains in-frame clones alone and is incomplete. The sample holds about 140,000 clones, 70% to 85% seen once. The receptor was derived from a man in his forties in good health and CMV-seronegative. The sequencing input was PBMCs. The chain couples TRBV7-6 to TRBJ2-7, with 7 bases matching TRBD2. CDR3 in DNA: TGTGCCAGCAGCTTAGGGGGGGGTACGGGGGAGCAGTACTTC. It translates to CASSLGGGTGEQYF.